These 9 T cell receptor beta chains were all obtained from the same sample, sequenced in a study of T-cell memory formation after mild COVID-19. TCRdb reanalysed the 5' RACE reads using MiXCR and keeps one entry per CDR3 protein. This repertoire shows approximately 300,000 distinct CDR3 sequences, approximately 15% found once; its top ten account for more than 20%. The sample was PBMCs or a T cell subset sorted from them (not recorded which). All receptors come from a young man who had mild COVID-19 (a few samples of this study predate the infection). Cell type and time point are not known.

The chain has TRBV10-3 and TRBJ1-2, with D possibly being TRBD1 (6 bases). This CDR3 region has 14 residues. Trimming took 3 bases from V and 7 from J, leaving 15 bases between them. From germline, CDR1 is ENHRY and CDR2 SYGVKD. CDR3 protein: CAISDEQGIRGYTF. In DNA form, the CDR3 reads TGTGCCATCAGTGATGAGCAGGGGATCCGTGGCTACACCTTC.

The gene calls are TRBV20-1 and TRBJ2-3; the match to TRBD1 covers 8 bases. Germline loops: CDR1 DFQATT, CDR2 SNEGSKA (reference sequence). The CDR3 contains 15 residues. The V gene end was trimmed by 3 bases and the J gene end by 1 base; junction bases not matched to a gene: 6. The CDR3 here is CSARDRVGGTDTQYF. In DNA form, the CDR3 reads TGCAGTGCTAGGGACAGGGTGGGGGGCACAGATACGCAGTATTTT.

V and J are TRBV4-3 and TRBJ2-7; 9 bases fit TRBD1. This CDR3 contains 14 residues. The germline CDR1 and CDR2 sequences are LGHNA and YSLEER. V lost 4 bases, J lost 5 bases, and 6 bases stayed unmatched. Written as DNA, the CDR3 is TGCGCCAGCAGCCCCAGCTGGGACAGGGACGAGCAGTACTTC. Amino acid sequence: CASSPSWDRDEQYF.

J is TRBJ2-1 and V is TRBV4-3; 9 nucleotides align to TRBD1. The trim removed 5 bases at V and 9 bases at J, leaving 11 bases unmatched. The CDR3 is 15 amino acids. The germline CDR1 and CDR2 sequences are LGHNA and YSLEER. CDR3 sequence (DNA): TGCGCCAGCAGCAGGACAGGGGTGGGTGTTGGTGAGCAGTTCTTC. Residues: CASSRTGVGVGEQFF.

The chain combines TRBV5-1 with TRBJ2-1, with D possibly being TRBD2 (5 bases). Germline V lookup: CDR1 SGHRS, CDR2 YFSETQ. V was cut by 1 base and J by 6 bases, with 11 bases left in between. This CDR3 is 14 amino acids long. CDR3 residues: CASSLPPAGNEQFF. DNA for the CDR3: TGCGCCAGCAGCTTGCCGCCGGCGGGCAATGAGCAGTTCTTC.

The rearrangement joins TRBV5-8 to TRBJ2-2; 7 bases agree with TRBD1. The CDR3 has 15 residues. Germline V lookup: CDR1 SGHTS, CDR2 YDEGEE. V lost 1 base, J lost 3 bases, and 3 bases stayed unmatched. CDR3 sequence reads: CASSLWDSYTGELFF. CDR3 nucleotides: TGTGCCAGCAGCTTGTGGGACAGTTACACCGGGGAGCTGTTTTTT.

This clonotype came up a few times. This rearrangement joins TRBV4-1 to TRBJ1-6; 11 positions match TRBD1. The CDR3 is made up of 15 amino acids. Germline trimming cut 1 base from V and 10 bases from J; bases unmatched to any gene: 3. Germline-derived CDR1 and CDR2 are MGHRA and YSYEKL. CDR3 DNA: TGCGCCAGCAGCCAAGTGGGACAGGGGGGGTCACCCCTCCACTTT. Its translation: CASSQVGQGGSPLHF.

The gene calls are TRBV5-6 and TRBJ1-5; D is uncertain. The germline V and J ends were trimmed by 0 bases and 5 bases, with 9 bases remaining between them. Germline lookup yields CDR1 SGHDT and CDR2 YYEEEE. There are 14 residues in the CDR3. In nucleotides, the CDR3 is TGTGCCAGCAGCTTGGCAGCAACCGATCAGCCCCAGCATTTT. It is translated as CASSLAATDQPQHF.

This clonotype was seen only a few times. This chain's CDR3 is CSVVPGNTEAFF. The CDR3 DNA is TGCAGCGTTGTGCCAGGGAACACTGAAGCTTTCTTT. The V call is TRBV29-1, the J call TRBJ1-1; D unclear. The CDR3 has 12 amino acids. V dropped 4 bases and J dropped 1 base, with 7 bases sitting between them. Germline loops: CDR1 SQVTM, CDR2 ANQGSEA. The full variable domain, in which reference TRBV29-1 and TRBJ1-1 provide the parts outside the CDR3, is SAVISQKPSRDICQRGTSLTIQCQVDSQVTMMFWYRQQPGQSLTLIATANQGSEATYESGFVIDKFPISRPNLTFSTLTVSNMSPEDSSIYLCSVVPGNTEAFFGQGTRLTVV.